A selection of T cell receptor beta chains follows, all from one sample in a study of shared clonotypes between healthy human individuals. The data were produced by immunoSEQ multiplex PCR, yet TCRdb's version contains in-frame clones alone and is incomplete. The top ten hold 0.05% to 0.08% of the sample, which has 500,000 to 550,000 clones, about 96% seen once. Sequencing was performed on naive CD4+ T cells sorted from blood. These receptor sequences come from a woman under 40 in good health. Both conserved end residues are part of each CDR3. Each record gives: clone size, J gene, D gene, V gene, CDR3 protein, CDR3 DNA. The D gene is left open where the match is weak. Size tells how often a clone was seen (once, few, many) or the class of an expanded clone, and some rows leave it out.

size: -
J: TRBJ2-2
D: TRBD1
V: TRBV19
CDR3: CASSRGTGRMPGELFF
DNA: TGTGCCAGTAGTAGGGGGACAGGGAGAATGCCCGGGGAGCTGTTTTTT

size: once
J: TRBJ2-3
D: -
V: TRBV5-4
CDR3: CASRPQGTDTQYF
DNA: TGTGCCAGTCGCCCCCAGGGCACAGATACGCAGTATTTT

size: -
J: TRBJ2-7
D: -
V: TRBV7-9
CDR3: CASSFRAGFDLPYEQYF
DNA: TGTGCCAGCAGCTTTAGGGCAGGGTTCGACCTTCCCTACGAGCAGTACTTC

size: once
J: TRBJ1-1
D: -
V: TRBV19
CDR3: CASSHLSGIGTEAFF
DNA: TGTGCCAGTAGCCACCTTTCCGGTATTGGCACTGAAGCTTTCTTT

size: once
J: TRBJ1-5
D: TRBD1
V: TRBV19
CDR3: CASSADRVSQPQHF
DNA: TGTGCCAGTAGTGCAGACAGGGTATCTCAGCCCCAGCATTTT

size: -
J: TRBJ2-7
D: -
V: TRBV28
CDR3: CASSQDRTKLYEQYF
DNA: TGTGCCAGCAGCCAGGACAGGACTAAACTATACGAGCAGTACTTC

size: -
J: TRBJ2-7
D: TRBD1
V: TRBV19
CDR3: CASSMILVWGQYSEQYF
DNA: TGTGCCAGTAGTATGATTTTGGTGTGGGGACAGTACTCCGAGCAGTACTTC

size: -
J: TRBJ2-5
D: -
V: TRBV5-4
CDR3: CASSSGSAQETQYF
DNA: TGTGCCAGCAGCTCCGGGAGCGCCCAAGAGACCCAGTACTTC

size: -
J: TRBJ2-6
D: -
V: TRBV14
CDR3: CASSQVPGANVLTF
DNA: TGTGCCAGCAGCCAAGTTCCTGGGGCCAACGTCCTGACTTTC

size: -
J: TRBJ2-7
D: TRBD2
V: TRBV5-5
CDR3: CASSWGLAGHEQYF
DNA: TGTGCCAGCAGCTGGGGACTAGCGGGACACGAGCAGTACTTC

size: -
J: TRBJ1-5
D: -
V: TRBV27
CDR3: CASSIQGISNQPQHF
DNA: TGTGCCAGCAGTATACAGGGAATCAGCAATCAGCCCCAGCATTTT

size: -
J: TRBJ1-1
D: -
V: TRBV4-1
CDR3: CASSQGRGRGNTEAFF
DNA: TGCGCCAGCAGCCAAGGGCGGGGGAGGGGAAACACTGAAGCTTTCTTT

size: -
J: TRBJ1-4
D: -
V: TRBV7-9
CDR3: CASSPGQSLNEKLFF
DNA: TGTGCCAGCAGCCCCGGACAGTCCCTAAATGAAAAACTGTTTTTT

size: -
J: TRBJ2-7
D: -
V: TRBV5-6
CDR3: CASRRAGYEQYF
DNA: TGTGCCAGCAGGAGGGCAGGCTACGAGCAGTACTTC

size: -
J: TRBJ2-3
D: -
V: TRBV19
CDR3: CASSIGSGVGTDTQYF
DNA: TGTGCCAGTAGTATCGGTTCGGGGGTGGGCACAGATACGCAGTATTTT

size: -
J: TRBJ2-7
D: TRBD2
V: TRBV25-1
CDR3: CASREGLAESYEQYF
DNA: TGTGCCAGCAGGGAAGGACTAGCGGAGTCCTACGAGCAGTACTTC

size: -
J: TRBJ2-1
D: -
V: TRBV10-3
CDR3: CAISGRQNENNEQFF
DNA: TGTGCCATCAGTGGCCGACAGAATGAAAACAATGAGCAGTTCTTC

size: -
J: TRBJ2-3
D: -
V: TRBV4-1
CDR3: CASSLPFWDTQYF
DNA: TGCGCCAGCAGCCTACCCTTCTGGGATACGCAGTATTTT

size: -
J: TRBJ2-7
D: -
V: TRBV28
CDR3: CASSPPGLGGINEQYF
DNA: TGTGCCAGCAGTCCCCCTGGGTTAGGGGGAATCAACGAGCAGTACTTC

size: -
J: TRBJ1-2
D: -
V: TRBV28
CDR3: CASIRGGNYGYTF
DNA: TGTGCCAGCATACGAGGGGGTAACTATGGCTACACCTTC